This T cell receptor (beta chain) was recorded in a study of shared clonotypes between healthy human individuals. Per germline, CDR1 SGHRS and CDR2 YFSETQ. The CDR3 spans 14 residues. The junction had 3 bases not matched to a gene; V was cut back by 3 bases and J by 6 bases. This clone has only one observation. Deep was the level at which the assay was run. The table came from immunoSEQ multiplex PCR; TCRdb's copy has only in-frame clones and leaves some out. The data show roughly 480,000 clones, roughly 78% seen once. Sequencing input: PBMCs. This TCR was sampled from a middle-aged woman in good health. Some clones in this sample may be carry-over from other donors' samples. The rearrangement joins TRBV5-1 to TRBJ2-7, with 13 bases fitting TRBD2. CDR3: CASSSGTSGVEQYF. CDR3 DNA sequence: TGCGCCAGCAGCTCTGGGACTAGCGGGGTCGAGCAGTACTTC.